A single sample gave rise to the 7 T cell receptor beta chains below, sequenced in a study of blood T cell repertoires in COVID-19. Generated by immunoSEQ multiplex PCR, the TCRdb table keeps only in-frame clones and is missing some. This sample yields 200,000 to 300,000 clones, of which about 90% are seen a single time; about 3.3% belongs to the top ten. Sequenced material: PBMCs or T cells enriched from blood (not recorded which). These receptors were obtained from a middle-aged woman with acute COVID-19.

V gene TRBV25-1 combines with J gene TRBJ1-2; TRBD1 might be the D (5 bases). V dropped 4 bases and J dropped 4 bases, with 10 bases sitting between them. This CDR3 spans 13 amino acids. Germline assignment: CDR1 MGHDK and CDR2 SYGVNS. CDR3 protein: CASSVGASYGYTF. In DNA, the CDR3 is TGTGCCAGCAGTGTTGGGGCGTCCTATGGCTACACCTTC.

The rearrangement uses TRBV5-1 and TRBJ2-2, with 11 nucleotides matching TRBD2. V shed 4 bases, J shed 5 bases, and the junction held 16 bases outside the gene matches. Germline assignment: CDR1 SGHRS and CDR2 YFSETQ. The CDR3 contains 19 residues. The CDR3 DNA reads TGCGCCAGCAGCCCAGTCCTAGCGGGAGGTACCCGGGGTACCGGGGAGCTGTTTTTT. It encodes CASSPVLAGGTRGTGELFF.

The chain is built from TRBV9 and TRBJ1-3; a weak D match, TRBD1 (6 bases). The CDR3 has 15 amino acids. From germline, CDR1 is SGDLS and CDR2 YYNGEE. The V end was cut by 3 bases, the J end by 1 base, with 11 bases between. The CDR3 spells CASSAGHKSGNTIYF. The CDR3 DNA sequence: TGTGCCAGCAGCGCGGGACACAAATCTGGAAACACCATATATTTT.

The chain links TRBV5-1 to TRBJ2-6, with D maybe TRBD2 (7 bases). The V and J ends lost 4 bases and 0 bases respectively, with 14 bases between them. The CDR3 runs 17 residues. CDR1 SGHRS and CDR2 YFSETQ come from the germline V gene. DNA of the CDR3: TGCGCCAGCAGCCCCCGGGGGGCGGCCTCTGGGGCCAACGTCCTGACTTTC. Protein product: CASSPRGAASGANVLTF.

This rearrangement joins TRBV12-5 to TRBJ1-1; D possibly corresponds to TRBD1 (6 bases). CDR1 is LGHNT and CDR2 is FRNRAP in the germline V gene. The CDR3 spans 14 residues. V lost 4 bases and J 4 bases, leaving 13 bases between the germline ends. The CDR3 nucleotides are TGTGCTAGTGGTTACCAGGGGTGGAGCACTGAAGCTTTCTTT. Translating it yields CASGYQGWSTEAFF.

The V call is TRBV7-2, the J call TRBJ1-3; no firm D call. CDR1 SGHTA and CDR2 FQGNSA come from the germline V gene. Trimming removed 1 base at V and 0 bases at J, with 7 bases between. The CDR3 totals 15 residues. The DNA for the CDR3 is TGTGCCAGCAGCTTAGGCGCGGGCTCTGGAAACACCATATATTTT. Its translation is CASSLGAGSGNTIYF.

V gene TRBV30 combines with J gene TRBJ2-1; D may be TRBD2 (6 bases). Trimming shortened V by 8 bases and J by 3 bases, and 14 bases separated the two germline ends. The CDR3 extends over 13 amino acids. The V gene's germline CDR1 is GTSNPN and CDR2 SVGIG (reference sequence). CDR3: CAGIGGDYNEQFF. The CDR3 DNA reads as TGTGCCGGCATTGGCGGGGACTACAATGAGCAGTTCTTC.